This TCR beta chain was profiled in a study of cytomegalovirus exposure and HLA in healthy donors. As for the study in general: According to later analysis, the same platform produced the 120 or so validation and over 600 first-cohort repertoires.

Libraries were prepared by immunoSEQ multiplex PCR; TCRdb keeps only in-frame clonotypes and omits some of them. Of more than 80,000 clones listed, approximately 96% are singletons. Whole-study results and caveats: Subsequent analysis showed first-cohort TCR clusters tending to co-occur in around 130 validation repertoires. The classifier reportedly diagnosed cytomegalovirus status with high specificity and sensitivity. A few CMV-associated chains proved CMV antigen-specific in vitro.

Germline values: CDR1 SEHNR, CDR2 FQNEAQ (reference sequence). The length of the CDR3 is 16 residues. V was pared by 8 bases and J by 0 bases, with 17 bases between. This clone has just one count. No antigen is known for it. Material: PBMCs. The gene calls are TRBV7-9 and TRBJ2-1; perhaps TRBD1 as D (5 bases). The TCR was taken from a woman in her late teens or twenties in good health and CMV-seronegative. The CDR3, as DNA: TGTGCCAGCCTCAGGTGGGGCAGGGACTCCTACAATGAGCAGTTCTTC. Its translation is CASLRWGRDSYNEQFF.